Below are 10 T cell receptor beta chains sequenced from a single sample in a study of CXCR3-negative and CXCR3-positive naive CD8 T cells. The TRB libraries of cDNA were built by UMI-labeled 5' RACE. TCRdb re-called the 5' RACE reads; every CDR3 protein appears as one record, without DNA. The sample table includes 100,000 to 150,000 distinct CDR3 sequences. Sequenced: naive CXCR3- CD8+ T cells from blood. Subset of the sample: CD45RO-CCR7+CD27+CD95- naive CD8+ T cells lacking CXCR3 (TNR3-). Source of these receptors: a human donor in good health. Some clones in this sample may be carry-over from other donors' samples.

The chain has TRBV29-1 and TRBJ2-1. The CDR3 is 14 residues long. Germline CDR1 SQVTM, CDR2 ANQGSEA. The CDR3 here is CSVEEAISYNEQFF.

V usage is TRBV4-2 and J usage is TRBJ1-2. CDR1 and CDR2 from the germline V gene are LGHNA and YNFKEQ. The CDR3 length is 13 residues. CDR3 sequence: CASSQDRGYGYTF.

The chain links TRBV5-1 to TRBJ2-1; TCRdb lists TRBD2, though no DNA is available to test this call. Germline V gives CDR1 SGHRS, CDR2 YFSETQ. This CDR3 has 15 residues. Here the CDR3 reads CASRPDASGYREQFF.

This chain connects TRBV4-2 to TRBJ2-5. CDR3 length equals 14 residues. Per the germline V gene, CDR1 is LGHNA and CDR2 is YNFKEQ. The CDR3 here is CASSQEPRQETQYF.

The chain carries TRBV4-3 and TRBJ2-7. The CDR3 has 15 amino acids. Germline CDR1 and CDR2: LGHNA and YSLEER. CDR3 protein: CASSQDGLGSYEQYF.

The CDR3 loop reads CASSFGQGTYEQYF. This sequence joins TRBV7-9 and TRBJ2-7; as DNA is missing, the TRBD1 call by TCRdb cannot be tested. Germline V gene sequence: CDR1 SEHNR, CDR2 FQNEAQ (reference sequence). The CDR3 has 14 amino acids.

The chain combines TRBV29-1 with TRBJ2-7; TCRdb's D call of TRBD1 is untestable without DNA. The CDR3 is 11 amino acids. The germline V gene encodes CDR1 SQVTM and CDR2 ANQGSEA. The CDR3 sequence is CSGRTGVEQYF.

The gene calls are TRBV12-3 or TRBV12-4 and TRBJ2-3; TCRdb proposes TRBD1, but this gene call is untestable without DNA. The CDR3 extends over 16 amino acids. This CDR3 is CASSLIRGPSTDTQYF.

The chain recombines TRBV14 with TRBJ1-2. This CDR3 region has 15 residues. The germline V gene has CDR1 SGHDN and CDR2 FVKESK. Here the CDR3 reads CASSQDLTAVWGYTF.

The J gene is TRBJ1-6, the V gene TRBV12-3 or TRBV12-4. The length of the CDR3 is 13 residues. CDR3 residues: CASSSAVGSPLHF.